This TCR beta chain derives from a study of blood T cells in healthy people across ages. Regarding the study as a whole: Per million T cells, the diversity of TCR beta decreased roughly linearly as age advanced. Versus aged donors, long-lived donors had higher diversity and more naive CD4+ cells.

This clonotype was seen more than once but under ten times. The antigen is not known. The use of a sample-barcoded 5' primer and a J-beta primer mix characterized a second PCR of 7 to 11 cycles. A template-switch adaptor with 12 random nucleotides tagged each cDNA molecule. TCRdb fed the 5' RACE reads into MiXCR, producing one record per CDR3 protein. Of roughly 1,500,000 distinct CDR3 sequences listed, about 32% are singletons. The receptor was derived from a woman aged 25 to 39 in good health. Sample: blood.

In nucleotides, the CDR3 is TGTGCCAGCAGTGAAATATTAGCGGGTGTAAGGGACTACGAGCAGTACTTC. Protein: CASSEILAGVRDYEQYF. The chain has TRBV6-1 and TRBJ2-7; 7 nucleotides match TRBD2. Germline CDR1 is MNHNS and CDR2 is SASEGT. Trimming took 2 bases from V and 3 from J; bases not matched to a gene: 13. The CDR3 contains 17 residues.